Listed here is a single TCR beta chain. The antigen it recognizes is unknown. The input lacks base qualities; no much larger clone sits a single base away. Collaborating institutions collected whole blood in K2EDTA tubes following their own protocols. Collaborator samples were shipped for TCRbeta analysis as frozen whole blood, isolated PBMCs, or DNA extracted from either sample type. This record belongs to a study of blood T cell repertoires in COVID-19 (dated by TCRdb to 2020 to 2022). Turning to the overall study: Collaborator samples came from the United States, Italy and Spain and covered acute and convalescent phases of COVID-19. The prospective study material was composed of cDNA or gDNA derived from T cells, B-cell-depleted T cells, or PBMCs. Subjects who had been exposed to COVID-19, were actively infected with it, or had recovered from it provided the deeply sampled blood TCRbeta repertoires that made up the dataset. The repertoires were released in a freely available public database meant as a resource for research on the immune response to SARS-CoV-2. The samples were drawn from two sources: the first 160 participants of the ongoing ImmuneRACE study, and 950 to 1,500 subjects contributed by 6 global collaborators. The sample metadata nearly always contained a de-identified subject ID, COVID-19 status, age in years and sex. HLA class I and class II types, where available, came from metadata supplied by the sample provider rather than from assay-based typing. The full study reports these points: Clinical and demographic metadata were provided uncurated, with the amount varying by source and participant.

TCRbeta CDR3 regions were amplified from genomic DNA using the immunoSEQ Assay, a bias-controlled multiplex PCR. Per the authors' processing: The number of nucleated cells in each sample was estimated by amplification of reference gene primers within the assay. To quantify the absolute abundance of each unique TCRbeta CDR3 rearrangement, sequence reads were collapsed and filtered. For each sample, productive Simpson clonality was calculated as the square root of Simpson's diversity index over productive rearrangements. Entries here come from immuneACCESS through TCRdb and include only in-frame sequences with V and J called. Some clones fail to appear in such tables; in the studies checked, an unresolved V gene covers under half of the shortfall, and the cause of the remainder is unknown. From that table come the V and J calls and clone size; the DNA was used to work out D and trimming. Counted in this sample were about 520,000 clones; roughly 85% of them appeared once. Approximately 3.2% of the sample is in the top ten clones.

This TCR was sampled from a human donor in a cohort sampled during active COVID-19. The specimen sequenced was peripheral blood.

The nucleotide sequence is TGTGCCAGTACCGGGGAACAGGGTCTAAACACAGATACGCAGTATTTT. Its translation is CASTGEQGLNTDTQYF. Here the chain combines TRBV21-1 and TRBJ2-3; TRBD1 was called by the table and not checked on the DNA. TRBV21-1 is listed as a pseudogene. The CDR3 measures 16 amino acids from cysteine to phenylalanine. The sequence is cut down to CDR3 DNA, 48 bases in frame from base 1.